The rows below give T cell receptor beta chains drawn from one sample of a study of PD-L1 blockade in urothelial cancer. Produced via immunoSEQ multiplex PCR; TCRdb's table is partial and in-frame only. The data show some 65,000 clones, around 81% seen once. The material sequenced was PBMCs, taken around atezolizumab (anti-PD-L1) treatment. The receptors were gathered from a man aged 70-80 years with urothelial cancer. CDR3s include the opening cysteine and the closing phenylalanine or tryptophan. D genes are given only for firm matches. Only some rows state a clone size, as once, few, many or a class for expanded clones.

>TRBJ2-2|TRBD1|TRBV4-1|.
CASSPPRDRGAPGELFF
TGCGCCAGCAGCCCTCCTCGGGACAGGGGCGCCCCCGGGGAGCTGTTTTTT
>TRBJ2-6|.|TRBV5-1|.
CASSAGVSGANVLTF
TGCGCCAGCTCTGCAGGGGTCTCTGGGGCCAACGTCCTGACTTTC
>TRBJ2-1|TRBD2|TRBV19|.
CASSPTSGRPSYNEQFF
TGTGCCAGTAGCCCGACTAGCGGGAGGCCCTCCTACAATGAGCAGTTCTTC
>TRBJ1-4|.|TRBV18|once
CASSDLRGSNEKLFF
TGTGCCAGCTCCGACCTACGGGGGTCTAATGAAAAACTGTTTTTT
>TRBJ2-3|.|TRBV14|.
CASSLGRGQITDTQYF
TGTGCCAGCAGCCTCGGAAGGGGCCAGATCACAGATACGCAGTATTTT
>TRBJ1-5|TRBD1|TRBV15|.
CATSRRRGTGGNQPQHF
TGTGCCACCAGCAGGAGAAGGGGCACAGGGGGCAATCAGCCCCAGCATTTT
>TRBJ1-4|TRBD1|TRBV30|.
CACRQGVTNEKLFF
TGTGCCTGCCGACAGGGGGTTACTAATGAAAAACTGTTTTTT
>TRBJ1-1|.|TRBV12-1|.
CASSPPGWTEAFF
TGTGCCAGCAGCCCCCCCGGGTGGACTGAAGCTTTCTTT
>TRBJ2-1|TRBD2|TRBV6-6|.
CASRRTSGKTNNEQFF
TGTGCCAGCAGAAGGACTAGCGGGAAGACTAACAATGAGCAGTTCTTC
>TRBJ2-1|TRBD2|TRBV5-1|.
CASSFLLGLAESSYNEQFF
TGCGCCAGCAGCTTTCTACTGGGACTAGCGGAAAGCTCCTACAATGAGCAGTTCTTC
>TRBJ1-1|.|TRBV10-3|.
CAIAENTEAFF
TGTGCCATCGCAGAAAACACTGAAGCTTTCTTT
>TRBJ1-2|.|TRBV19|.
CASSRTGLYGYTF
TGTGCCAGTAGCCGAACAGGGCTCTATGGCTACACCTTC
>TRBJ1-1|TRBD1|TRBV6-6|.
CASSSTGAEAFF
TGTGCCAGCAGTTCGACAGGGGCTGAAGCTTTCTTT
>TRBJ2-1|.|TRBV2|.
CASRTAVMGEQFF
TGTGCCAGCAGGACAGCAGTTATGGGTGAGCAGTTCTTC
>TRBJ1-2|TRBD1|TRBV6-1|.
CASSGTGFRYGYTF
TGTGCCAGCAGCGGGACAGGGTTTCGTTATGGCTACACCTTC
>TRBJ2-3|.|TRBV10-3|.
CAISESRGTTDTQYF
TGTGCCATCAGTGAAAGTAGGGGAACGACAGATACGCAGTATTTT
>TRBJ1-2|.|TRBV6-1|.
CASRLNTDANYGYTF
TGTGCCAGCAGGCTTAATACAGATGCTAACTATGGCTACACCTTC
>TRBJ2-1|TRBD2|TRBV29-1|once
CSGVRGRASGEQFF
TGCAGCGGTGTCCGCGGGAGGGCCTCTGGTGAGCAGTTCTTC
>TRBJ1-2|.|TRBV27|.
CASSFTSRRVDGYTF
TGTGCCAGCAGTTTCACTTCGAGGAGGGTTGACGGCTACACCTTC
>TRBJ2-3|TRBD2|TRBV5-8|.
CASSPPRGGRDTQYF
TGTGCCAGCAGCCCACCGCGGGGGGGAAGAGATACGCAGTATTTT
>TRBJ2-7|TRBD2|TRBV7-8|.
CASSGGDGVVWEQYF
TGTGCCAGCAGCGGGGGGGACGGGGTGGTCTGGGAGCAGTACTTC
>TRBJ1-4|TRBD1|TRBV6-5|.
CASRAGQVDEKLFF
TGTGCCAGCAGGGCAGGACAGGTTGACGAAAAACTGTTTTTT
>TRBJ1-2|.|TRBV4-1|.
CASSQRGQTFVYGYTF
TGCGCCAGCAGCCAAAGAGGCCAGACTTTTGTCTATGGCTACACCTTC
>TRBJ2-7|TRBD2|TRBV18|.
CASSPRLAVSYEQYF
TGTGCCAGCTCACCCCGACTAGCGGTTTCCTACGAGCAGTACTTC
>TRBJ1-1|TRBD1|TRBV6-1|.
CASSGSGTGETEAFF
TGTGCCAGCAGTGGATCCGGGACAGGGGAAACTGAAGCTTTCTTT
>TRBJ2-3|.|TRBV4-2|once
CASSAGMMADTQYF
TGTGCCAGCAGCGCGGGAATGATGGCAGATACGCAGTATTTT
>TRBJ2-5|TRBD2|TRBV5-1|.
CASSLASGRETQYF
TGCGCCAGCAGCTTGGCTAGCGGGAGAGAGACCCAGTACTTC
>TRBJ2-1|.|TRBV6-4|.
CASSEDTYNEQFF
TGTGCCAGCAGTGAAGACACCTACAATGAGCAGTTCTTC
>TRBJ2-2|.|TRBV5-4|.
CASSLDFRNTGELFF
TGTGCCAGCAGCTTGGACTTCCGGAACACCGGGGAGCTGTTTTTT
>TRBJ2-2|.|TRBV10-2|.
CASSQRLGAENTGELFF
TGCGCCAGCAGCCAAAGACTGGGAGCAGAGAACACCGGGGAGCTGTTTTTT
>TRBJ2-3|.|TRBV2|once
CASSEAHRADTQYF
TGTGCCAGCAGTGAAGCGCACAGGGCAGATACGCAGTATTTT
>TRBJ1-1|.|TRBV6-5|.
CASTSYTEAFF
TGTGCCAGCACCTCCTACACTGAAGCTTTCTTT
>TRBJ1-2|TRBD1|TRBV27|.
CASRQGTGWLHYGYTF
TGTGCCAGCAGACAGGGGACAGGGTGGTTACACTATGGCTACACCTTC
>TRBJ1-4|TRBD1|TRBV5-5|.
CASSLVVTGGIGEKLFF
TGTGCCAGCAGCTTGGTAGTGACAGGGGGCATCGGTGAAAAACTGTTTTTT
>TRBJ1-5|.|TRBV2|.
CASTDSTYSNQPQHF
TGTGCCAGCACCGACAGCACATATAGCAATCAGCCCCAGCATTTT
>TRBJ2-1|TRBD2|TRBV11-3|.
CASSPGGDGGYNEQFF
TGTGCCAGCAGCCCCGGGGGGGACGGCGGCTACAATGAGCAGTTCTTC
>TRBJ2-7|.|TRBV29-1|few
CSVFDSNYEQYF
TGCAGCGTTTTTGACTCCAACTACGAGCAGTACTTC
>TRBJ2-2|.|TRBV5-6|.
CASSLVRGMGTGELFF
TGTGCCAGCAGCTTGGTTCGCGGGATGGGCACCGGGGAGCTGTTTTTT
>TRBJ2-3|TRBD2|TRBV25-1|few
CASSGTSGRGPDTQYF
TGTGCCAGCAGTGGGACTAGCGGGAGGGGTCCAGATACGCAGTATTTT
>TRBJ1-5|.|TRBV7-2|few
CASSFSSTASNQPQHF
TGTGCCAGCAGCTTCTCGTCCACAGCCAGCAATCAGCCCCAGCATTTT
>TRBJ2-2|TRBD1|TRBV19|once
CASSMDDRANTGELFF
TGTGCCAGTAGTATGGACGACAGGGCGAACACCGGGGAGCTGTTTTTT